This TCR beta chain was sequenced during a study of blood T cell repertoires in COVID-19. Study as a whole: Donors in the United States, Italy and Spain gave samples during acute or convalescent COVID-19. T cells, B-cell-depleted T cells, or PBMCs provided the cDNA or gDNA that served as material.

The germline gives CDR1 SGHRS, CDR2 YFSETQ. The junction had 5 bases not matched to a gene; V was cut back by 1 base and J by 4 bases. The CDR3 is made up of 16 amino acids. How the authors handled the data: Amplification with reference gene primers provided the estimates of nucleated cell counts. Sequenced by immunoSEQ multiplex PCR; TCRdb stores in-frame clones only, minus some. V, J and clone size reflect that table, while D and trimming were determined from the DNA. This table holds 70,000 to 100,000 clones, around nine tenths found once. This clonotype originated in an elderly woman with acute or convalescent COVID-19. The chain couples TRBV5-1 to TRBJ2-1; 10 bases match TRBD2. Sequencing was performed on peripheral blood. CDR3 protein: CASSLQTSGEYNEQFF. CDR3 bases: TGCGCCAGCAGCTTGCAAACTAGCGGGGAATACAATGAGCAGTTCTTC.